Listed here are 29 T cell receptor beta chains from one sample, sequenced in a study of vaccination effects on CD4 cells after COVID-19 (dated by TCRdb to 2022 to 2024). Library prep was done by the immunoSEQ multiplex PCR assay. TCRdb provides this immuneACCESS table in a form limited to in-frame rearrangements. Some clones are lacking; in checked studies, under half of them reflect an unresolved V gene, and why the rest are absent is not known. The sample table contains 40,000 to 45,000 clones; only one count was recorded for around 76% of them. The ten top clones hold 10% to 12% of the sample. The antigens for these receptors are not known. In the ViraFEST assay, PBMC were stimulated with viral peptide pools, and antigen-specific CD4+ T cell clonotypes were then identified by expansion using TCR sequencing. After about 10 days of culture, CD4+ T cells were isolated with the EasySep CD4+ T cell isolation kit. Negative nucleocapsid antibody results before and after vaccination confirmed that the healthy vaccine recipients had no prior SARS-CoV-2 infection.

Sequencing used CD4+ T cells from PBMCs cultured with SARS-CoV-2 spike peptides, obtained before COVID-19 vaccination. This sample's cell subset or site label indicates: SARS-CoV-2 spike overlapping peptide pool stimulation. The receptors come from a human donor who received a COVID-19 vaccine.

The gene calls are TRBV5-1 and TRBJ1-1, with D hard to call. Germline V gene lookup returns CDR1 SGHRS and CDR2 YFSETQ. The CDR3 spans 15 residues. V gave up 4 bases and J gave up 2 bases, with 15 bases separating them. The CDR3 protein is CASSRETDINTEAFF. In DNA form, the CDR3 reads TGCGCCAGCAGCCGCGAGACCGATATAAACACTGAAGCTTTCTTT.

This clone appeared a few times. This chain's CDR3 is CAWIQGGEAFF. Here the CDR3 DNA reads TGTGCCTGGATACAGGGAGGGGAAGCTTTCTTT. V and J are TRBV30 and TRBJ1-1, with D possibly being TRBD1 (6 bases). Trimming removed 4 bases at V and 8 bases at J, with 11 bases between. This CDR3 spans 11 amino acids. Germline lookup yields CDR1 GTSNPN and CDR2 SVGIG (reference sequence).

This chain connects TRBV4-2 to TRBJ2-1; 7 bases agree with TRBD1. Germline CDR1 LGHNA, CDR2 YNFKEQ. Trimming cost V 1 base and J 5 bases; bases outside gene matches: 5. The CDR3 runs to 15 residues. The CDR3, as DNA: TGTGCCAGCAGCCAAGGACCGGGACAGAACAATGAGCAGTTCTTC. Its protein product is CASSQGPGQNNEQFF.

The chain carries TRBV5-1 and TRBJ1-4, with a weak D call TRBD1 (5 bases). Trimming shortened V by 4 bases and J by 7 bases, and 14 bases separated the two germline ends. Germline V lookup: CDR1 SGHRS, CDR2 YFSETQ. The CDR3 has 14 residues. CDR3 sequence: CASSQVMGGEKLFF. The CDR3 bases are TGCGCCAGCAGCCAGGTTATGGGGGGTGAAAAACTGTTTTTT.

This clone was seen a single time. The V and J genes are TRBV2 and TRBJ2-7; D may correspond to TRBD1 or TRBD2 (5 bases each). The V and J ends lost 9 bases and 2 bases respectively, with 11 bases between them. The germline V gene encodes CDR1 SNHLY and CDR2 FYNNEI. The CDR3 covers 12 residues. CDR3 region: CASKRGAYEQYV. DNA for the CDR3: TGTGCCAGTAAACGGGGCGCCTACGAGCAGTACGTC.

The V call is TRBV5-1, the J call TRBJ2-5, with 10 bases matching TRBD2. This CDR3 has 16 residues. The ends lost 0 bases at V and 2 bases at J; junction bases unmatched: 4. The V gene's germline CDR1 is SGHRS and CDR2 YFSETQ. The CDR3 region has the DNA TGCGCCAGCAGCTTGGGTCCTAGCGGGGGTCAAGAGACCCAGTACTTC. Residues: CASSLGPSGGQETQYF.

This clone has more than one count but fewer than ten. The chain uses TRBV19 and TRBJ1-5; TRBD1 matches 12 bases. The germline V gene encodes CDR1 LNHDA and CDR2 SQIVND (reference sequence). Unmatched junction bases numbered 7, after V lost 4 bases and J lost 9 bases. This CDR3 comprises 15 residues. CDR3 in amino acids: CASSTLGTGGLPQHF. The CDR3 DNA follows: TGTGCCAGTAGTACCCTCGGGACAGGGGGCCTGCCCCAGCATTTT.

The rearrangement links TRBV4-1 to TRBJ2-7; 11 positions match TRBD1. The V gene end was trimmed by 1 base and the J gene end by 2 bases; junction bases not matched to a gene: 4. The length of the CDR3 is 16 residues. From germline, CDR1 is MGHRA and CDR2 YSYEKL. This CDR3 is CASSQVPGQGAYEQYV. In nucleotides, the CDR3 is TGCGCCAGCAGCCAAGTGCCGGGACAGGGGGCCTACGAGCAGTACGTC.

This chain uses TRBV15 with TRBJ2-3; 8 bases are shared with TRBD2. In germline, CDR1 is LNHNV, CDR2 YYDKDF (reference sequence). Germline trimming cut 3 bases from V and 4 bases from J; bases unmatched to any gene: 9. CDR3 size: 16 residues. For the CDR3, the DNA is TGTGCCACCAGCAGGGGGGGGCGGGGGGAGTCAGATACGCAGTATTTT. The encoded protein is CATSRGGRGESDTQYF. Supplemented by reference TRBV15 and TRBJ2-3, the full variable domain reads DAMVIQNPRYQVTQFGKPVTLSCSQTLNHNVMYWYQQKSSQAPKLLFHYYDKDFNNEADTPDNFQSRRPNTSFCFLDIRSPGLGDTAMYLCATSRGGRGESDTQYFGPGTRLTVL.

V is TRBV28 and J is TRBJ1-4; TRBD1 is a possible D gene (5 bases). V lost 1 base and J 7 bases, leaving 10 bases between the germline ends. Germline V gene lookup returns CDR1 MDHEN and CDR2 SYDVKM. The CDR3 extends over 14 amino acids. CDR3 nucleotides: TGTGCCAGCAGTTTATCGGGGGAGACTGAAAAACTGTTTTTT. As protein: CASSLSGETEKLFF.

This clone was counted between two and nine times. The rearrangement uses TRBV10-3 and TRBJ2-3, with 7 positions matching TRBD2. The CDR3 contains 15 residues. Germline lookup yields CDR1 ENHRY and CDR2 SYGVKD. V shed 7 bases, J shed 2 bases, and the junction held 9 bases outside the gene matches. The CDR3 here is CAIKGVAGATDTQYF. CDR3 DNA: TGTGCCATCAAAGGTGTGGCGGGAGCCACAGATACGCAGTATTTT.

A few counts support this clone. The chain links TRBV23-1 to TRBJ2-7; D is perhaps TRBD2 (5 bases). TRBV23-1 is classed as an ORF, of uncertain function. The V and J ends lost 5 bases and 0 bases respectively, with 14 bases between them. The CDR3 covers 15 residues. The CDR3 DNA reads TGCGCCAGCAGTAACCTCGGACTTAGCTCCTACGAGCAGTACGTC. Protein product: CASSNLGLSSYEQYV.

The chain couples TRBV6-5 to TRBJ1-2; 7 bases match TRBD1. Losses at the gene ends were 0 bases for V and 4 bases for J; bases not matched to a gene: 5. CDR1 MNHEY and CDR2 SVGAGI come from the germline V gene. CDR3 length: 15 residues. The CDR3 DNA is TGTGCCAGCAGTTACTCTACAGGGGACGCCTATGGCTACACCTTC. Amino acid sequence: CASSYSTGDAYGYTF.

The chain uses TRBV7-9 and TRBJ1-1; TRBD1 matches at 8 bases. Germline V gene data show CDR1 as SEHNR and CDR2 as FQNEAQ (reference sequence). V lost 5 bases, J lost 4 bases, and 9 bases stayed unmatched. The CDR3 has 15 residues. CDR3 nucleotides: TGTGCCAGCAGCCCAGGGGACAGGCTTTCCACTGAAGCTTTCTTT. Protein sequence: CASSPGDRLSTEAFF.

V and J are TRBV7-2 and TRBJ1-5; no firm D call. CDR3 size: 13 residues. V was cut by 4 bases and J by 6 bases, with 10 bases left in between. The germline V gene encodes CDR1 SGHTA and CDR2 FQGNSA. The CDR3 protein is CASSSSSFQPQHF. In nucleotides, the CDR3 is TGTGCCAGCAGCTCCTCTTCGTTTCAGCCCCAGCATTTT.

This chain joins TRBV6-1 and TRBJ2-1; 7 bases map to TRBD1. Per the germline V gene, CDR1 is MNHNS and CDR2 is SASEGT. The CDR3 spans 16 residues. V lost 4 bases, J lost 5 bases, and 11 bases stayed unmatched. Here the CDR3 reads CASSAYRDRNDNEQFF. The CDR3 DNA reads TGTGCCAGCAGTGCATACCGGGACAGAAATGACAATGAGCAGTTCTTC.

V and J are TRBV5-5 and TRBJ1-3; D gene uncertain. The CDR3 is 15 residues long. Germline CDR1 SGHKS, CDR2 YYEKEE (reference sequence). Trimming left V 4 bases short and J 4 bases short, with 15 bases between. CDR3 protein: CASSPPGIRGNTIYF. The DNA for the CDR3 is TGTGCCAGCAGCCCGCCGGGAATCAGAGGAAACACCATATATTTT.

The chain is built from TRBV24-1 and TRBJ2-5, with D unclear. Trimming removed 6 bases at V and 3 bases at J, with 7 bases between. Per the germline V gene, CDR1 is KGHDR and CDR2 is SFDVKD. The CDR3 runs 12 residues. The CDR3: CATSHRKETQYF. CDR3 sequence (DNA): TGTGCCACCAGTCACAGAAAAGAGACCCAGTACTTC.

The J gene is TRBJ2-5, the V gene TRBV11-2, with 10 bases aligning to TRBD1. From germline, CDR1 is SGHAT and CDR2 FQNNGV. This CDR3 region has 14 residues. Trimming cost V 6 bases and J 2 bases; bases outside gene matches: 3. The CDR3 region is CASRAGQGQETQYF. DNA of the CDR3: TGTGCCAGCAGGGCGGGACAGGGGCAAGAGACCCAGTACTTC.

This chain joins TRBV6-5 and TRBJ2-3, with D tentatively TRBD1 or TRBD2 (6 bases each). Trimming cost V 6 bases and J 7 bases, with 11 bases left between them. The V gene's germline CDR1 is MNHEY and CDR2 SVGAGI. The CDR3 covers 12 residues. The CDR3 sequence: CASRTGGYTQYF. The CDR3 DNA is TGTGCCAGCAGGACAGGAGGGTATACGCAGTATTTT.

This chain uses TRBV7-9 with TRBJ2-2, with TRBD2 matching over 7 bases. The germline CDR1 and CDR2 sequences are SEHNR and FQNEAQ (reference sequence). The J segment lost 2 bases and the V segment lost 6 bases, leaving 12 bases of the junction unmatched. CDR3 length: 17 amino acids. The CDR3 DNA is TGTGCCAGCAGATTTAAAACGGGGGGAGTAAACACCGGGGAGCTGTTTTTT. This translates into CASRFKTGGVNTGELFF.

The V and J genes are TRBV28 and TRBJ1-2; weak D call: TRBD1 (5 bases). Trimming removed 4 bases at V and 8 bases at J, with 11 bases between. CDR3 length equals 12 residues. In germline, CDR1 is MDHEN, CDR2 SYDVKM. DNA for the CDR3: TGTGCCAGCAGTTCAAGGGGACGGGGCTACACCTTC. Protein: CASSSRGRGYTF.

The J gene is TRBJ1-2, the V gene TRBV6-5; 7 bases align to TRBD1. V shed 8 bases and J 2 bases; nucleotides not matched to a gene: 8. Per germline, CDR1 MNHEY and CDR2 SVGAGI. The CDR3 runs to 14 residues. The CDR3 coding sequence is TGTGCCAGCCGCGACAGGGAGGGAAACTATGGCTACACCTTC. This sequence encodes CASRDREGNYGYTF.

The rearrangement joins TRBV19 to TRBJ1-5, with 9 nucleotides matching TRBD1. This CDR3 spans 14 amino acids. V trimming: 4 bases; J trimming: 6 bases; junction bases outside the gene matches: 4. Germline CDR1 is LNHDA and CDR2 is SQIVND (reference sequence). The CDR3 DNA is TGTGCCAGTAGTAGGGACAGGGTGGGTCAGCCCCAGCATTTT. Encoded protein: CASSRDRVGQPQHF. Based on the CDR3 plus reference TRBV19 and TRBJ1-5, the full variable domain is DGGITQSPKYLFRKEGQNVTLSCEQNLNHDAMYWYRQDPGQGLRLIYYSQIVNDFQKGDIAEGYSVSREKKESFPLTVTSAQKNPTAFYLCASSRDRVGQPQHFGDGTRLSIL.

The chain is built from TRBV4-3 and TRBJ2-3, with TRBD2 matching 15 bases. Germline-derived CDR1 and CDR2 are LGHNA and YSLEER. V gave up 4 bases and J gave up 2 bases; unmatched junction bases: 7. The CDR3 spans 18 residues. The CDR3 region is CASSLGLAGGPLTDTQYF. CDR3 DNA sequence: TGCGCCAGCAGCCTGGGACTAGCGGGGGGACCTCTCACAGATACGCAGTATTTT.

The chain combines TRBV29-1 with TRBJ1-2; possibly TRBD1 for D (5 bases). CDR3 length: 14 residues. Trimming shortened V by 7 bases and J by 2 bases, and 17 bases separated the two germline ends. Germline-derived CDR1 and CDR2 are SQVTM and ANQGSEA. This CDR3 reads CSAGMLRGNYGYTF. For the CDR3, the DNA is TGCAGCGCTGGAATGCTGCGGGGGAACTATGGCTACACCTTC.

The gene calls are TRBV7-2 and TRBJ2-4; 7 bases map to TRBD2. Germline CDR1 is SGHTA and CDR2 is FQGNSA. Losses at the gene ends were 3 bases for V and 8 bases for J; bases not matched to a gene: 4. The CDR3 is made up of 13 amino acids. In nucleotides, the CDR3 is TGTGCCAGCAGCTTCGTGGGGGGGGACATTCAGTACTTC. It codes for CASSFVGGDIQYF.

This clone was picked up a small number of times. The chain recombines TRBV14 with TRBJ2-7; D possibly corresponds to TRBD2 (6 bases). Trimming cost V 2 bases and J 6 bases, with 11 bases left between them. Germline V lookup: CDR1 SGHDN, CDR2 FVKESK. This CDR3 contains 13 residues. In nucleotides, the CDR3 is TGTGCCAGCAGCCAATTTGGGGGAGGCGAGCAGTACGTC. Amino acid sequence: CASSQFGGGEQYV.

The rearrangement uses TRBV19 and TRBJ1-5; no definite D call. This CDR3 is built from 15 residues. The germline V gene has CDR1 LNHDA and CDR2 SQIVND (reference sequence). Trimming removed 7 bases from V and 2 bases from J, with 15 bases in between. CDR3 coding DNA: TGTGCCAGTAACGGAGGGCAAGAAGGCAATCAGCCCCAGCATTTT. It is translated as CASNGGQEGNQPQHF.